The source of this T cell receptor (beta chain) is a study of shared clonotypes between healthy human individuals. Regarding the study as a whole: An expected dependence of interdonor clonotype sharing on sequencing depth was noted.

Deep level was the assay's run setting. Assay used: immunoSEQ multiplex PCR; TCRdb lists only in-frame clones, some missing. This table has 2 million to 2.5 million clones, 85% to 95% appearing once. Per germline, CDR1 SGHRS and CDR2 YFSETQ. The CDR3 loop spans 14 amino acids. Regarding this clone: Antigen unknown.

The chain recombines TRBV5-1 with TRBJ2-5; a possible D gene is TRBD2 (6 bases). Matching the DNA end better, TRBJ2-7 makes the J call doubtful. The clonotype comes from a man aged 18 to 29 in good health. Some clones in this sample may be carry-over from other donors' samples. The sample consisted of naive CD4+ T cells from PBMCs. Noted subset: CD45RA+ positively selected. The CDR3 loop reads CASSYSGRSYEQYF. The CDR3 DNA is TGCGCCAGCAGCTATAGCGGCCGCTCCTACGAGCAGTACTTC.